Here is one T cell receptor (beta chain) with its context. At one end, the junction sequence differs from germline, possibly due to a read error. Profiled with immunoSEQ multiplex PCR; TCRdb holds only in-frame clones, not every one. The repertoire consists of more than 550,000 clones, with 70% to 90% occurring once and the leading ten covering 0.009% to 0.0095%. The data are from a study of shared T cell receptors in the human thymus. The CDR3 covers 14 residues. From germline, CDR1 is SQVTM and CDR2 ANQGSEA. These same records also appear under a second study, on human thymus T cells. That report notes: V and J genes seemed to be used with bias in thymic and blood repertoires.

V and J are TRBV29-1 and TRBJ2-1; 9 bases line up with TRBD1. The source material was thymocytes. This receptor was identified in a boy under two years old with a congenital heart defect. CDR3 sequence (DNA): TGCAGCGTAGAAGGGGGACAGGGCTACAATGAGCAGTTCTTC. Its translation is CSVEGGQGYNEQFF.